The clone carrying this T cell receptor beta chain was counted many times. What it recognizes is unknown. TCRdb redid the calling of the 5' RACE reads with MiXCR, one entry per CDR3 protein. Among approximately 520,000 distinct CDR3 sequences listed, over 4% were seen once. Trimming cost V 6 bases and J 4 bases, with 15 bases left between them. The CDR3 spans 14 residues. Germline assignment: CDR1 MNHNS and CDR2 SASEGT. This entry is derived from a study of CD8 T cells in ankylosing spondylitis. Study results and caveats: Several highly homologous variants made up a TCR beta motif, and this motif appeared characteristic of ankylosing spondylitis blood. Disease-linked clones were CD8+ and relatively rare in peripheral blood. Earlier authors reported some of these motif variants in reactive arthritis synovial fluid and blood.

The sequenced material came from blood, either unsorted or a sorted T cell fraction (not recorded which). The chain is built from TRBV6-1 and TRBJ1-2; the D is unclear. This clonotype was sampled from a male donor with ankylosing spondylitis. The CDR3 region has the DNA TGTGCCAGCAGAGGACTCTCTACGGGCTATGGCTACACCTTC. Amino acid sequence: CASRGLSTGYGYTF.